The clone carrying this T cell receptor beta chain was found many times. Its antigen is not identified. The data belong to a study of T cells after yellow fever vaccination. The study, taken as a whole, reports: Most primary-vaccination clones recurred post-booster (more than 95% CD4, just over 85% CD8). The CD4 compartment and the CD8 compartment contained a small share of clonotypes in common.

J lost 3 bases, V lost 5 bases, and 4 bases had no gene match. The CDR3 covers 14 residues. Germline values: CDR1 SGHTA, CDR2 FQGNSA. 5'RACE template switching produced TCR cDNA carrying a universal primer site and UMIs. TCRdb re-derived calls from the 5' RACE reads in MiXCR, one entry per CDR3 protein. The data show some 350,000 distinct CDR3 sequences, 4.1% seen once. The TCR originated in a man aged 18-30 years who received the YFV17D yellow fever vaccine. Sequenced material: PBMCs, taken 5 days after the yellow fever booster vaccination. The chain links TRBV7-2 to TRBJ1-3, with TRBD1 identical over 7 bases. The CDR3 is CASSITGDGNTIYF. CDR3 nucleotides: TGTGCCAGCAGCATCACAGGGGATGGAAACACCATATATTTT. The variable domain in full, with the rest retrieved from reference TRBV7-2 and TRBJ1-3, is GAGVSQSPSNKVTEKGKDVELRCDPISGHTALYWYRQSLGQGLEFLIYFQGNSAPDKSGLPSDRFSAERTGGSVSTLTIQRTQQEDSAVYLCASSITGDGNTIYFGEGSWLTVV.